This record looks at one T cell receptor beta chain sequence and its context. This entry belongs to a study of blood T cells in healthy people across ages. Combining a sample-barcoded 5' primer with a J-beta primer mix, a second PCR ran for roughly 7 to 12 cycles. Using its own MiXCR run on the 5' RACE reads, TCRdb lists one record per CDR3 protein. The data contain about 780,000 distinct CDR3 sequences, less than 60% of them singletons. The sequence derives from an elderly man in good health. Material for sequencing was blood.

This CDR3 is CASSVYRPPPNNEQFF. CDR3 coding DNA: TGTGCCAGCAGTGTTTATCGGCCCCCACCCAACAATGAGCAGTTCTTC. The V call is TRBV2, the J call TRBJ2-1; the D is unclear. V was pared by 4 bases and J by 5 bases, with 18 bases between. The CDR3 has 16 amino acids. The germline V gene has CDR1 SNHLY and CDR2 FYNNEI.